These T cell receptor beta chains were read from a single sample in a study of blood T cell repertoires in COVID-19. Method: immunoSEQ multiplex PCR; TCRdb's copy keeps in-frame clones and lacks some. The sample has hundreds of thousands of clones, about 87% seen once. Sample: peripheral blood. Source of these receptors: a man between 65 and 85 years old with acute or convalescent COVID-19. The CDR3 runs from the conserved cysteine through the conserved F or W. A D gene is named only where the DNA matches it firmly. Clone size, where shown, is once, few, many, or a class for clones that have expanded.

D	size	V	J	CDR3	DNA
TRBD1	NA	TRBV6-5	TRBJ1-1	CASKRTGRTEAFF	TGTGCCAGCAAGAGGACAGGTCGGACTGAAGCTTTCTTT
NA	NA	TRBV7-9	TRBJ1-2	CASRPNTGAGTLAYGYTF	TGTGCCAGCAGGCCTAACACCGGAGCCGGGACACTTGCCTATGGCTACACCTTC
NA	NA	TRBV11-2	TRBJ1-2	CASSSGLQENYGYTF	TGTGCCAGCAGCTCCGGTCTACAGGAGAACTATGGCTACACCTTC
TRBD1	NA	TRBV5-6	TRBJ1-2	CASSLSSRGDYGYTF	TGTGCCAGCAGCCTATCGAGCAGGGGGGACTATGGCTACACCTTC
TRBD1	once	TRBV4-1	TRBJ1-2	CASSQRGQGGDGYTF	TGCGCCAGCAGCCAAAGGGGACAGGGAGGGGATGGCTACACCTTC
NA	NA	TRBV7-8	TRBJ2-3	CASSSLGQSTDTQYF	TGTGCCAGCAGCTCACTCGGACAGAGCACAGATACGCAGTATTTT
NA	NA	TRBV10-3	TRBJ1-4	CAVQGEDGKLFF	TGTGCCGTACAGGGAGAGGACGGAAAACTGTTTTTT
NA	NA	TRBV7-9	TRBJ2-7	CASSLVGQPSYEQYF	TGTGCCAGCAGCTTAGTTGGACAGCCCTCTTACGAGCAGTACTTC
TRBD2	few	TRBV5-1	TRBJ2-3	CASSLSGARTDTQYF	TGCGCCAGCTCCCTTAGCGGGGCCCGTACAGATACGCAGTATTTT
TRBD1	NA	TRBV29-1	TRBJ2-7	CSAGGQGDKRYF	TGCAGCGCTGGGGGACAGGGAGACAAGCGGTACTTC
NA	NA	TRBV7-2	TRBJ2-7	CASSFLRQVLSYEQYF	TGTGCCAGCAGCTTTCTACGACAGGTACTCTCCTACGAGCAGTACTTC
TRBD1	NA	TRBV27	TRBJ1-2	CASSLSIHTRRGLVNYGYTF	TGTGCCAGCAGTTTATCTATCCATACCCGCAGGGGGCTCGTTAACTATGGCTACACCTTC
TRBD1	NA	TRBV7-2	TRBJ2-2	CASSLGDRIFTGELFF	TGTGCCAGCAGCTTAGGGGACAGAATATTCACCGGGGAGCTGTTTTTT
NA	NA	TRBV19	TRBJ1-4	CASSTRQGNEKLFF	TGTGCCAGTAGTACTCGGCAGGGGAATGAAAAACTGTTTTTT
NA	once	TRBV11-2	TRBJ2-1	CASSFQLAYNEQFF	TGTGCCAGCAGCTTTCAACTAGCCTACAATGAGCAGTTCTTC
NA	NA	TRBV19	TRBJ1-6	CASSNPRQAGTYNSPLHF	TGTGCCAGTAGTAATCCCCGACAGGCCGGAACCTATAATTCACCCCTCCACTTT
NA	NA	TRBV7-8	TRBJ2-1	CASSFRRGFEQFF	TGTGCCAGCAGCTTCCGTCGCGGCTTTGAGCAGTTCTTC
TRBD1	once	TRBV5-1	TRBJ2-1	CASSPRDRGDNEQFF	TGCGCCAGCAGCCCCCGGGACAGGGGGGACAATGAGCAGTTCTTC
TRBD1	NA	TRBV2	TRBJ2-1	CASRMGQGFYNEQFF	TGTGCCAGCAGAATGGGACAGGGGTTTTACAATGAGCAGTTCTTC
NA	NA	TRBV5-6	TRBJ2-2	CASSLEQGTGELFF	TGTGCCAGCAGCCTAGAACAGGGAACCGGGGAGCTGTTTTTT
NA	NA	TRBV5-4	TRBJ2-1	CASSSGRHTEQFF	TGTGCCAGCAGCTCTGGGCGACACACAGAGCAGTTCTTC
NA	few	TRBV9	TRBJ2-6	CASSVGGLSGANVLTF	TGTGCCAGCAGCGTAGGAGGCCTCTCTGGGGCCAACGTCCTGACTTTC
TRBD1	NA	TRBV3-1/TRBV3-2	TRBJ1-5	CASSPGTGEGNQPQHF	TGTGCCAGCAGCCCCGGGACAGGGGAGGGGAATCAGCCCCAGCATTTT
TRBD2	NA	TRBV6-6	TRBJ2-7	CASSRTSFNEQYF	TGTGCCAGCAGTCGGACTAGCTTTAACGAGCAGTACTTC
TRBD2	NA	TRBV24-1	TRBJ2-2	CATSDRGTSSPTGELFF	TGTGCCACCAGTGACCGCGGGACTAGCTCCCCCACCGGGGAGCTGTTTTTT
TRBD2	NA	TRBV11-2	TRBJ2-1	CASSSDSGGAIEQFF	TGTGCCAGCAGCTCCGATAGCGGGGGGGCTATTGAGCAGTTCTTC
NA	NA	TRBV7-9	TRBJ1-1	CASSLSRGSFTEAFF	TGTGCCAGCAGCTTAAGCAGGGGATCATTTACTGAAGCTTTCTTT
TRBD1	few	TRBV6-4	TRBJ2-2	CASSDSDRAPGELFF	TGTGCCAGCAGTGACTCCGACAGGGCCCCCGGGGAGCTGTTTTTT
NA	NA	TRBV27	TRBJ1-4	CASSLGGSENEKLFF	TGTGCCAGCAGTTTAGGGGGGAGCGAAAATGAAAAACTGTTTTTT
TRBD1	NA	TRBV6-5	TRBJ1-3	CASSSLGTGPGNTIYF	TGTGCCAGCAGTTCCCTGGGGACAGGGCCCGGAAACACCATATATTTT
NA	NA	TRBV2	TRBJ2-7	CASSYPDSPTSREQYF	TGTGCCAGCAGCTACCCGGACAGCCCGACGTCAAGGGAGCAGTACTTC
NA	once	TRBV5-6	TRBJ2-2	CASSAGRVNTGELFF	TGTGCCAGCAGCGCGGGACGGGTCAACACCGGGGAGCTGTTTTTT
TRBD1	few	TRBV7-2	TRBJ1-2	CASSPRQGNYGYTF	TGTGCCAGCAGCCCCAGACAGGGGAACTATGGCTACACCTTC
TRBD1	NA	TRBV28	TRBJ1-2	CASSLGLGGTGIYGYTF	TGTGCCAGCAGCCTGGGTCTGGGGGGGACAGGAATCTATGGCTACACCTTC
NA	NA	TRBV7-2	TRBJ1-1	CASSLNTGNTEAFF	TGTGCCAGCAGCTTAAACACAGGGAACACTGAAGCTTTCTTT
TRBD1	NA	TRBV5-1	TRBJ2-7	CASSLMGQGESYEQYF	TGCGCCAGCAGCTTGATGGGACAGGGGGAGTCCTACGAGCAGTACTTC
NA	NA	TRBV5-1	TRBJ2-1	CASSLAGSYNEQFF	TGCGCCAGCAGCTTGGCAGGATCCTACAATGAGCAGTTCTTC
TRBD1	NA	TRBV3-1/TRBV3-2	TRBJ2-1	CASSQGQGSLNEQFF	TGTGCCAGCAGCCAGGGACAGGGATCACTCAATGAGCAGTTCTTC
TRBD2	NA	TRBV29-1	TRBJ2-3	CSVQEGGTDTQYF	TGCAGCGTTCAGGAGGGAGGGACTGATACGCAGTATTTT